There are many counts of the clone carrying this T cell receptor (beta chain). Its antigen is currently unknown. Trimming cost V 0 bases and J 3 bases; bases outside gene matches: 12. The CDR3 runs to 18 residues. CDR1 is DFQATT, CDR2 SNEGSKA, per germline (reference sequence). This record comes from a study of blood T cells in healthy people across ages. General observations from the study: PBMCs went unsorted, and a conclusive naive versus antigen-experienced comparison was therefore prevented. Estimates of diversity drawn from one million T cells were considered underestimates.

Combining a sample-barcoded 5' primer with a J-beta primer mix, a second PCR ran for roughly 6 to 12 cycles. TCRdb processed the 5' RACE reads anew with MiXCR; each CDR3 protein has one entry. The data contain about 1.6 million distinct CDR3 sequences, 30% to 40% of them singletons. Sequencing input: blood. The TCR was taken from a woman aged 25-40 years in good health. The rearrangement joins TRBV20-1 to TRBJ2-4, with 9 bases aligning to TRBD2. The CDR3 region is CSARDLTAGGPGKNIQYF. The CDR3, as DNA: TGCAGTGCTAGAGATCTAACGGCGGGAGGGCCTGGCAAAAACATTCAGTACTTC.